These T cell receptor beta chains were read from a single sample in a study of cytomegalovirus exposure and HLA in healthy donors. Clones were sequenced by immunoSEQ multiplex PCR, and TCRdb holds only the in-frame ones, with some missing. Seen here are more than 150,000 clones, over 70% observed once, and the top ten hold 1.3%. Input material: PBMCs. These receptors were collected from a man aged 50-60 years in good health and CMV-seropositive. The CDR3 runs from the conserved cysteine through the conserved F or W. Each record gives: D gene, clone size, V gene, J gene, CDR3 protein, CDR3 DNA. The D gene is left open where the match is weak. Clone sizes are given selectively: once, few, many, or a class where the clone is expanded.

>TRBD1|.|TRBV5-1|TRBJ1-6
CASSSGGYSPLHF
TGCGCCAGCAGCTCAGGGGGCTATTCACCCCTCCACTTT
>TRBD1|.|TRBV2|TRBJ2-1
CASSEKETGRDEQFF
TGTGCCAGCAGTGAAAAGGAGACAGGGCGCGATGAGCAGTTCTTC
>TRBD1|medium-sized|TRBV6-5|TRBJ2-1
CASSAGGFDEQFF
TGTGCCAGCAGTGCAGGGGGCTTCGATGAGCAGTTCTTC
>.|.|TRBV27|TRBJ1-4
CASRPHSGFLNEKLFF
TGTGCCAGCAGGCCCCATTCAGGGTTCTTAAATGAAAAACTGTTTTTT
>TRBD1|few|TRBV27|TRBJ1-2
CASSRTGQSYGYTF
TGTGCCAGCAGTCGGACGGGACAGAGCTATGGCTACACCTTC
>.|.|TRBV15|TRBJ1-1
CATSRDRARNTEAFF
TGTGCCACCAGCAGAGATCGTGCCAGGAACACTGAAGCTTTCTTT
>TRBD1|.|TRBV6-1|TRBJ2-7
CASSTTGGSYEQYF
TGTGCCAGCAGCACGACAGGGGGCTCCTACGAGCAGTACTTC
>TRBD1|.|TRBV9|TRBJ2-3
CASSRGGQGTSTDTQYF
TGTGCCAGCAGCAGGGGGGGACAGGGTACTAGCACAGATACGCAGTATTTT
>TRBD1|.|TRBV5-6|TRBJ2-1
CASSLTTGVVWNEQFF
TGTGCCAGCAGCTTAACGACAGGGGTGGTATGGAATGAGCAGTTCTTC
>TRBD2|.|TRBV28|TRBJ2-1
CASSSGAGGPYNEQFF
TGTGCCAGCAGTTCGGGGGCGGGAGGACCCTACAATGAGCAGTTCTTC
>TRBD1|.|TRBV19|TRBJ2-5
CASKTGTGGPETQYF
TGTGCCAGTAAAACCGGGACAGGGGGCCCAGAGACCCAGTACTTC
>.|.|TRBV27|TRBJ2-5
CASSPSLSETQYF
TGTGCCAGCAGCCCTAGCTTGTCGGAGACCCAGTACTTC
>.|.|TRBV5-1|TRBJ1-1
CASSRGVNTEAFF
TGCGCCAGCAGCCGGGGGGTGAACACTGAAGCTTTCTTT
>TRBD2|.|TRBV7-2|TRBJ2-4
CASSLVFGRGGNIQYF
TGTGCCAGCAGCTTAGTATTTGGGAGGGGCGGGAACATTCAGTACTTC
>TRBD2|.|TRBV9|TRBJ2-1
CASSTGTSGRDNEQFF
TGTGCCAGCAGCACTGGGACTAGCGGGAGAGACAATGAGCAGTTCTTC
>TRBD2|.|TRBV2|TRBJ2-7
CASSPWLAGNSYEQYF
TGTGCCAGCAGTCCCTGGCTAGCGGGGAACTCCTACGAGCAGTACTTC
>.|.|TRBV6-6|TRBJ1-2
CASSYSARYYGYTF
TGTGCCAGCAGTTACTCGGCCAGGTACTATGGCTACACCTTC
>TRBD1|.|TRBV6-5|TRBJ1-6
CASSYSTYRGSSPLHF
TGTGCCAGCAGTTACTCGACGTACAGGGGAAGTTCACCCCTCCACTTT
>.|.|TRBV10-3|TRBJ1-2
CAISTGIVYGYTF
TGTGCCATCTCAACAGGGATTGTCTATGGCTACACCTTC
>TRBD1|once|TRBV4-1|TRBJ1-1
CASSQGTGRMTEAFF
TGCGCCAGCAGCCAGGGGACAGGGAGGATGACTGAAGCTTTCTTT
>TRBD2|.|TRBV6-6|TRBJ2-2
CASSRTSGANTGELFF
TGTGCCAGCAGCCGGACTAGCGGGGCGAACACCGGGGAGCTGTTTTTT
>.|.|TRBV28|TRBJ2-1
CASSTRLLPSSYNEQFF
TGTGCCAGCAGCACACGACTTCTGCCGAGCTCCTACAATGAGCAGTTCTTC
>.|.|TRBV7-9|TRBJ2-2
CATEAPGTGELFF
TGTGCCACCGAAGCCCCCGGCACCGGGGAGCTGTTTTTT
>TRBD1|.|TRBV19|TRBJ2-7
CASSSRTGLEQYF
TGTGCCAGTAGTTCACGGACAGGGCTCGAGCAGTACTTC
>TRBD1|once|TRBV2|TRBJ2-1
CASSTDRTRNEQFF
TGTGCCAGCAGTACGGACAGGACACGCAATGAGCAGTTCTTC
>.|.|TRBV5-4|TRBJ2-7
CASSLGGFSYEQYF
TGTGCCAGCAGCTTAGGGGGATTCTCCTACGAGCAGTACTTC